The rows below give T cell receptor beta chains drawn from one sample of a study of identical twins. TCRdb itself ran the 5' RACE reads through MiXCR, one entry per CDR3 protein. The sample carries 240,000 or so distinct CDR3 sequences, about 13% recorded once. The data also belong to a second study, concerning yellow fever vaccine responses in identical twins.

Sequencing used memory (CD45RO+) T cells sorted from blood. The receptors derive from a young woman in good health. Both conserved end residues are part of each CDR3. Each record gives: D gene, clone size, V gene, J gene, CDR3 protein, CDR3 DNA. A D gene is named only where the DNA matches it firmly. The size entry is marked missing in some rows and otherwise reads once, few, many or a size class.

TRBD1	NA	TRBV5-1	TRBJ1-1	CASSTGQGMNTEAFF	TGCGCCAGCAGCACCGGACAGGGAATGAACACTGAAGCTTTCTTT
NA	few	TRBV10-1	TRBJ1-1	CASTRQVNTEAFF	TGCGCCAGCACAAGACAGGTGAACACTGAAGCTTTCTTT
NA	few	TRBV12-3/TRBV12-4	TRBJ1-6	CASSLLAALNSPLHF	TGTGCCAGCAGTTTGTTGGCAGCCTTAAATTCACCCCTCCACTTT
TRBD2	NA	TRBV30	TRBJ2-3	CAWSVGGSAQYF	TGTGCCTGGAGTGTGGGGGGGAGCGCACAGTATTTT
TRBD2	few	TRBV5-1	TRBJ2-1	CASSGGGGAGDPYNEQFF	TGCGCCAGCAGCGGCGGCGGAGGTGCGGGAGACCCTTACAATGAGCAGTTCTTC
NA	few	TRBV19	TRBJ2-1	CASSRNMGNEQFF	TGTGCCAGTAGTCGGAATATGGGGAATGAGCAGTTCTTC
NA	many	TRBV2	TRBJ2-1	CASSDLLARTGLNEQFF	TGTGCCAGCAGTGATCTCTTGGCGCGGACTGGTCTTAATGAGCAGTTCTTC
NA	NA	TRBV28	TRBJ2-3	CATQLPQRVGTDTQYF	TGTGCCACCCAACTCCCCCAAAGGGTGGGGACAGATACGCAGTATTTT
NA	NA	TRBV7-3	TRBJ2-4	CASSLGRAGIQYF	TGTGCCAGCAGCTTAGGCCGAGCGGGTATTCAGTACTTC
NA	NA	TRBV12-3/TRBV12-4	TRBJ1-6	CASSLKAGSSPLHF	TGTGCCAGCAGTTTAAAGGCGGGGTCCTCACCCCTCCACTTT
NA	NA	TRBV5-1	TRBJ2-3	CASSLTSDTQYF	TGCGCCAGCAGCCTCACATCAGATACGCAGTATTTT
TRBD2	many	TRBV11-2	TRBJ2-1	CASSLEPPAGGPTNEQFF	TGTGCCAGCAGCTTAGAACCCCCTGCGGGGGGGCCGACCAATGAGCAGTTCTTC
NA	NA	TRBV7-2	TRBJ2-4	CASSLAGFGNIQYF	TGTGCCAGCAGCTTAGCAGGGTTCGGAAACATTCAGTACTTC
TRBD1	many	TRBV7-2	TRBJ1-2	CASSEAATGGYGYTF	TGTGCCAGCAGCGAAGCGGCTACAGGGGGCTATGGCTACACCTTC
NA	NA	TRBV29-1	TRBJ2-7	CSVALGFGEQYF	TGCAGCGTTGCACTGGGGTTCGGCGAGCAGTACTTC
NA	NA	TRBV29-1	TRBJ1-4	CSIREDYNEKLFF	TGCAGCATCAGGGAGGACTATAATGAAAAACTGTTTTTT
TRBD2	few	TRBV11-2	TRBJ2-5	CASSSGVGLAGGGKTQYF	TGTGCCAGCAGTTCCGGAGTTGGTTTAGCGGGAGGGGGGAAGACCCAGTACTTC
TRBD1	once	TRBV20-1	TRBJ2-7	CSARGDRERREQYF	TGCAGTGCTAGAGGGGACAGGGAGCGGAGGGAGCAGTACTTC
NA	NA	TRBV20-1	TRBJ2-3	CSARDVGGLDSDTQYF	TGCAGTGCTAGAGATGTGGGGGGACTCGACTCAGATACGCAGTATTTT
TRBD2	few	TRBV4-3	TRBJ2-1	CASSPRTSGAYNEQFF	TGCGCCAGCAGCCCCCGGACTAGCGGGGCGTACAATGAGCAGTTCTTC